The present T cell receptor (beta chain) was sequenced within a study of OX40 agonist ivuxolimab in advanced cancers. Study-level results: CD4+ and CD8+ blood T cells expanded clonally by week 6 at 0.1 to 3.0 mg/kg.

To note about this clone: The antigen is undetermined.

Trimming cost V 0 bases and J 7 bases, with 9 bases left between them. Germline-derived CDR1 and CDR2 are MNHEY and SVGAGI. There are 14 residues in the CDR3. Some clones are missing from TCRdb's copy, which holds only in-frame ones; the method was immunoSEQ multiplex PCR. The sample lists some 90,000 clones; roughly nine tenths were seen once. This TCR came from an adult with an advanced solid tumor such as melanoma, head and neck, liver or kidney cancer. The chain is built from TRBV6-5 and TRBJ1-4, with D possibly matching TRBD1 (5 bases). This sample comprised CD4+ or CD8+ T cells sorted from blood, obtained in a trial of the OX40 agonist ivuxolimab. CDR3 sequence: CASSYSGRGEKLFF. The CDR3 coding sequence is TGTGCCAGCAGTTACTCGGGGAGGGGTGAAAAACTGTTTTTT.